The 17 T cell receptor beta chains below come from one sample, sequenced in a study of control samples from healthy donors and cancer patients. Assay: immunoSEQ multiplex PCR; the TCRdb copy retains only in-frame clones and omits some. Of 100,000 or so clones in the sample, about 80% were seen once. The material sequenced was blood. These receptors were obtained from a woman in her forties or fifties in good health.

Concerning this clone: Within the sample, other DNA sequences also encode this same CDR3. CDR3 DNA sequence: TGTGCCAGCAGTGACAACCGGGGGGGGAACACCGGGGAGCTGTTTTTT. Its translation: CASSDNRGGNTGELFF. This chain uses TRBV28 with TRBJ2-2; 8 bases line up with TRBD2. Trimming cost V 5 bases and J 1 base; bases outside gene matches: 6. The CDR3 loop spans 16 amino acids. The germline gives CDR1 MDHEN, CDR2 SYDVKM. Combining the CDR3 with reference TRBV28 and TRBJ2-2 gives the whole variable domain DVKVTQSSRYLVKRTGEKVFLECVQDMDHENMFWYRQDPGLGLRLIYFSYDVKMKEKGDIPEGYSVSREKKERFSLILESASTNQTSMYLCASSDNRGGNTGELFFGEGSRLTVL.

V usage is TRBV4-3 and J usage is TRBJ2-7, with 9 positions matching TRBD1. Per the germline V gene, CDR1 is LGHNA and CDR2 is YSLEER. The CDR3 spans 14 residues. Trimming took 4 bases from V and 4 from J; bases not matched to a gene: 5. CDR3 loop: CASSPDRGFYEQYF. Written as DNA, the CDR3 is TGCGCCAGCAGCCCGGACAGGGGTTTTTACGAGCAGTACTTC.

J is TRBJ2-7 and V is TRBV23-1; D possibly corresponds to TRBD1 (6 bases). TRBV23-1 belongs to the ORF category, with a function that is uncertain. The V and J ends lost 2 bases and 2 bases respectively, with 13 bases between them. The CDR3 is 15 amino acids. The CDR3 region has the DNA TGCGCCAGCAGTCAACGGACAGAAGACACCTACGAGCAGTACTTC. Encoded protein: CASSQRTEDTYEQYF.

V gene TRBV19 combines with J gene TRBJ2-3, with D perhaps TRBD1 or TRBD2 (5 bases each). V lost 5 bases and J lost 2, with 14 bases in between. The germline gives CDR1 LNHDA, CDR2 SQIVND (reference sequence). The CDR3 contains 15 residues. Here the CDR3 DNA reads TGTGCCAGTAGTTTGACAGTGGACTTCACAGATACGCAGTATTTT. This sequence encodes CASSLTVDFTDTQYF.

This clone was seen just once. Germline is not matched at one junction end, which may reflect a read error. CDR3 region: CASRLALGATGELFF. The CDR3 region has the DNA TGTGCCAGCAGGTTAGCCCTCGGTGCGACCGGGGAGCTGTTTTTT. This rearrangement joins TRBV7-2 to TRBJ2-2; D unresolved. The length of the CDR3 is 15 residues. Germline lookup yields CDR1 SGHTA and CDR2 FQGNSA.

The rearrangement joins TRBV3-1 (or the pseudogene TRBV3-2) to TRBJ1-1; D is unclear. The V gene lost 3 bases and the J gene lost 7 bases, with 6 bases spanning the gap. The germline V gene has CDR1 LGHDT and CDR2 YNNKEL (reference sequence). CDR3 size: 11 residues. CDR3 in DNA: TGTGCCAGCAGCCACGGTGGTGAAGCTTTCTTT. It specifies CASSHGGEAFF.

The CDR3 bases are TGTGCCAGCAGCCCCGCGTCGGGGGGGCCTCTAGAAAACATTCAGTACTTC. It specifies CASSPASGGPLENIQYF. The chain combines TRBV21-1 with TRBJ2-4; the listed D gene, TRBD2, was not tested against the DNA. TRBV21-1 is reported as a pseudogene. The CDR3 is 17 amino acids.

CDR3 loop: CASSLRGLGETQYF. In nucleotides, the CDR3 is TGTGCCAGCAGCTTAAGGGGTTTGGGGGAGACCCAGTACTTC. The genes are TRBV11-2 and TRBJ2-5, with a tentative D call TRBD1 (5 bases). Germline CDR1 and CDR2: SGHAT and FQNNGV. V shed 2 bases and J shed 5 bases, with 12 bases lying between them. CDR3 size: 14 residues.

The chain joins TRBV12-3 or TRBV12-4 to TRBJ2-2; tentative D call: TRBD2 (6 bases). Trimming pared 6 bases from V and 4 bases from J, leaving 9 bases between. The CDR3 is 13 amino acids. The CDR3 region is CASRQLATGELFF. The CDR3 region has the DNA TGTGCCAGCAGGCAACTAGCCACCGGGGAGCTGTTTTTT.

This chain uses TRBV25-1 with TRBJ2-5; D possibly corresponds to TRBD2 (6 bases). The V gene's germline CDR1 is MGHDK and CDR2 SYGVNS. V was cut by 8 bases and J by 2 bases, with 15 bases left in between. The CDR3 is 14 residues long. The CDR3 loop reads CASRGTGLQETQYF. The CDR3, as DNA: TGTGCCAGCCGCGGGACCGGCCTACAAGAGACCCAGTACTTC. Together with reference TRBV25-1 and TRBJ2-5, the CDR3 gives the full variable domain: EADIYQTPRYLVIGTGKKITLECSQTMGHDKMYWYQQDPGMELHLIHYSYGVNSTEKGDLSSESTVSRIRTEHFPLTLESARPSHTSQYLCASRGTGLQETQYFGPGTRLLVL.

The rearrangement joins TRBV7-3 to TRBJ1-6; weak D call: TRBD1 (5 bases). Germline V gene data show CDR1 as SGHTA and CDR2 as FQGTGA. The V end was cut by 6 bases, the J end by 6 bases, with 15 bases between. CDR3 length: 15 amino acids. The chain's CDR3 is CASRRNDSPNSPLHF. In nucleotides, the CDR3 is TGTGCCAGCAGACGAAATGACAGTCCTAATTCACCCCTCCACTTT.

This clone was seen only once. The V and J genes are TRBV6-5 and TRBJ2-2; no clear D gene. The V and J ends lost 6 bases and 1 base respectively, with 9 bases between them. From germline, CDR1 is MNHEY and CDR2 SVGAGI. The CDR3 runs 14 residues. As DNA, the CDR3 is TGTGCCAGCAGCTATTGGAGGAACACCGGGGAGCTGTTTTTT. Translated: CASSYWRNTGELFF.

This clone was recorded a few times. The rearrangement joins TRBV10-2 to TRBJ1-5; 8 nucleotides agree with TRBD1. The CDR3 sequence is 14 residues long. The trim removed 3 bases at V and 5 bases at J, leaving 3 bases unmatched. Looked up from germline, CDR1 is WSHSY and CDR2 is SAAADI. The CDR3 reads CASSEQGEDQPQHF. The CDR3, as DNA: TGCGCCAGCAGTGAACAGGGGGAGGATCAGCCCCAGCATTTT.

The genes are TRBV7-9 and TRBJ2-3; the D gene is possibly TRBD2 (5 bases). The CDR3 length is 15 residues. CDR1 is SEHNR and CDR2 is FQNEAQ in the germline V gene (reference sequence). V was clipped by 1 base and J by 1 base, with 9 bases between them. The CDR3 coding sequence is TGTGCCAGCAGCTTAGAAGGGAGCCGCACAGATACGCAGTATTTT. Translating it yields CASSLEGSRTDTQYF.

The chain combines TRBV6-2 or TRBV6-3 with TRBJ2-3, with 13 bases identical to TRBD2. This CDR3 region has 17 residues. Per the germline V gene, CDR1 is MNHEY and CDR2 is SVGEGT. V was pared by 5 bases and J by 6 bases, with 11 bases of the junction left unmatched. The CDR3 DNA sequence: TGTGCCAGCAGTACCACTAGCGGGGGGGCCTTAGTGGATACGCAGTATTTT. Protein product: CASSTTSGGALVDTQYF.

This chain uses TRBV7-9 with TRBJ1-2, with 7 bases identical to TRBD1. The length of the CDR3 is 16 residues. CDR1 is SEHNR, CDR2 FQNEAQ, per germline (reference sequence). Trimming cost V 0 bases and J 3 bases; bases outside gene matches: 7. The CDR3 loop reads CASSLARRQGHYGYTF. The CDR3 nucleotides read TGTGCCAGCAGCTTAGCGAGGAGACAGGGTCACTATGGCTACACCTTC.

This chain links TRBV28 with TRBJ2-5, with 9 bases that match TRBD1. The V gene end was trimmed by 5 bases and the J gene end by 2 bases; junction bases not matched to a gene: 6. In germline, CDR1 is MDHEN, CDR2 SYDVKM. This CDR3 comprises 15 residues. CDR3 coding DNA: TGTGCCAGCAGTAAGGGAGGACAGGGGCAAGAGACCCAGTACTTC. This gives the protein CASSKGGQGQETQYF.